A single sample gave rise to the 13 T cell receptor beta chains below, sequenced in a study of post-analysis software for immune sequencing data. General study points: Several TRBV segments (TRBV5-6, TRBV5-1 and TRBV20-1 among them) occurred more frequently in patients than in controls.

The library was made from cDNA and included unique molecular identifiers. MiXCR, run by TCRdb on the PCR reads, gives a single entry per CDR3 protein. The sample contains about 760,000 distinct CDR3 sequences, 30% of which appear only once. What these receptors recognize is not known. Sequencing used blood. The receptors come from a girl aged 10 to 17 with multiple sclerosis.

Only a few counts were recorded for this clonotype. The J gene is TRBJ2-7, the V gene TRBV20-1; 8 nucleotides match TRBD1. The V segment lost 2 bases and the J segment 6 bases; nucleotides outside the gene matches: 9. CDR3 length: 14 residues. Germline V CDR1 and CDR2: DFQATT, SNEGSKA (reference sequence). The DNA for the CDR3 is TGCAGTGCTAGACACAAACCACAGGGGGGCGAGCAGTACTTC. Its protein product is CSARHKPQGGEQYF.

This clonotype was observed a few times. CDR3 loop: CASSRDRVTGELFF. The DNA for the CDR3 is TGTGCCAGCAGCCGGGACAGGGTCACCGGGGAGCTGTTTTTT. V gene TRBV6-4 combines with J gene TRBJ2-2, with 9 nucleotides matching TRBD1. Germline lookup yields CDR1 MRHNA and CDR2 SNTAGT. V shed 6 bases, J shed 4 bases, and the junction held 3 bases outside the gene matches. The CDR3 is made up of 14 amino acids.

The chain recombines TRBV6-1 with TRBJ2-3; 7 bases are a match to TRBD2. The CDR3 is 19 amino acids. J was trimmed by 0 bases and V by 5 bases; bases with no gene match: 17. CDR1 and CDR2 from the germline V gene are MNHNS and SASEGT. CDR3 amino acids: CASSPGGLAADTSTDTQYF. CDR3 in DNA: TGTGCCAGCAGTCCTGGAGGCCTAGCGGCCGACACTAGCACAGATACGCAGTATTTT.

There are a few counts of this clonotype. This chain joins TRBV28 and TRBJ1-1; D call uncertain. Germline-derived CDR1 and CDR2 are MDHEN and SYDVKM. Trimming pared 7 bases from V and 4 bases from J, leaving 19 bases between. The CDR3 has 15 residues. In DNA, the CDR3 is TGTGCCAGCAACGTCCCGCAGAGAATAGGCACTGAAGCTTTCTTT. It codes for CASNVPQRIGTEAFF.

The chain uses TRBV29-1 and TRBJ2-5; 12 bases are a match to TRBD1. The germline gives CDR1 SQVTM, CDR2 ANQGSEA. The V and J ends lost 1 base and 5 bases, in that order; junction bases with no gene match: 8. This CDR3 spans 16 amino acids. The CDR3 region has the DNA TGCAGCGTTGAAGTCCGGGACAGGGGGCGGATGGAGACCCAGTACTTC. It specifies CSVEVRDRGRMETQYF.

CDR3 in amino acids: CASSQLSTSGYQETQYF. The CDR3 nucleotides are TGTGCCAGCAGTCAACTCTCGACTAGCGGGTACCAAGAGACCCAGTACTTC. This rearrangement joins TRBV27 to TRBJ2-5; 10 bases agree with TRBD2. Trimming removed 5 bases from V and 0 bases from J; junction bases left unmatched: 9. The germline CDR1 and CDR2 sequences are MNHEY and SMNVEV (reference sequence). The CDR3 sequence is 17 residues long.

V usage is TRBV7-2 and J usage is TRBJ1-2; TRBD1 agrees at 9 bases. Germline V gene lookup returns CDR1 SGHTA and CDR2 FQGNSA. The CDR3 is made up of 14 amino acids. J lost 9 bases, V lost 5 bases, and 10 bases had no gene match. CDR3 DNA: TGTGCCAGCAGCCCACAAGCGGGACAGGGAAGCTACACCTTC. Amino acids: CASSPQAGQGSYTF. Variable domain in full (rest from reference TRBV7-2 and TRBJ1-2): GAGVSQSPSNKVTEKGKDVELRCDPISGHTALYWYRQSLGQGLEFLIYFQGNSAPDKSGLPSDRFSAERTGGSVSTLTIQRTQQEDSAVYLCASSPQAGQGSYTFGSGTRLTVV.

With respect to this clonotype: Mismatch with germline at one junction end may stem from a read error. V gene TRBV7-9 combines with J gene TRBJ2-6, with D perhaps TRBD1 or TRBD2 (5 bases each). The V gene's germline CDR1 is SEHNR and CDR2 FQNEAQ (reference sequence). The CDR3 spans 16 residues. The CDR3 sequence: CAGSLYQGDGANVLTF. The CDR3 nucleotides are TGTGCCGGCAGCTTGTATCAAGGGGACGGGGCCAACGTCCTGACTTTC.

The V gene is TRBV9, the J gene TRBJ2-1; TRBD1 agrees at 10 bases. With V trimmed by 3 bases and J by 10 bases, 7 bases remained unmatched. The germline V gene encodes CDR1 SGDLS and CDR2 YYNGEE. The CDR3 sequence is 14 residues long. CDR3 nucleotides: TGTGCCAGCAGCGACCGGGACAGGGGATGGGAGCAGTTCTTC. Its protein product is CASSDRDRGWEQFF.

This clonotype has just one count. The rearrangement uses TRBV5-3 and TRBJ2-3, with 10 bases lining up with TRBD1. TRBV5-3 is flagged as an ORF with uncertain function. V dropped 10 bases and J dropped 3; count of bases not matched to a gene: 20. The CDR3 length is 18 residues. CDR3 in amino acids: CAGSPGPGTGDGTDTQYF. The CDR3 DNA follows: TGTGCCGGCAGCCCCGGTCCCGGGACAGGGGATGGGACAGATACGCAGTATTTT.

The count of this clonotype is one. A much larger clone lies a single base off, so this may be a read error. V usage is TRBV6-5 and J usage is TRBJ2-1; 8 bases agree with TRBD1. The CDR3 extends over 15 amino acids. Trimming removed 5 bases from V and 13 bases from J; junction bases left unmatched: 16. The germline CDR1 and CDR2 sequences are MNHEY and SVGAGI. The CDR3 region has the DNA TGTGCCAGCAGTCCCCGGACAGGGCGGTCGGGGACCCAGTTCTTC. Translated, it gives CASSPRTGRSGTQFF.

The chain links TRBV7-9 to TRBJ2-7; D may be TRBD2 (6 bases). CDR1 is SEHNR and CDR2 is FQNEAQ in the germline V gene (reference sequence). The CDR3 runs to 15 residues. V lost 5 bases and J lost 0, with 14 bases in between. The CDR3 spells CASSAPRRDSYEQYF. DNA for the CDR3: TGTGCCAGCAGCGCCCCAAGGAGGGACTCCTACGAGCAGTACTTC. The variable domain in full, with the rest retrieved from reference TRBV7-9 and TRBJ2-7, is DTGVSQNPRHKITKRGQNVTFRCDPISEHNRLYWYRQTLGQGPEFLTYFQNEAQLEKSRLLSDRFSAERPKGSFSTLEIQRTEQGDSAMYLCASSAPRRDSYEQYFGPGTRLTVT.

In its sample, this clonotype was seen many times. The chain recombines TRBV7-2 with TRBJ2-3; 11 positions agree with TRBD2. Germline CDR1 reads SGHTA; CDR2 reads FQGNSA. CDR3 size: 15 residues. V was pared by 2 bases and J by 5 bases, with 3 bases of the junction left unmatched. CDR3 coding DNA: TGTGCCAGCAGCTTACGGCTAGCGGGAGGAGATACGCAGTATTTT. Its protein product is CASSLRLAGGDTQYF.